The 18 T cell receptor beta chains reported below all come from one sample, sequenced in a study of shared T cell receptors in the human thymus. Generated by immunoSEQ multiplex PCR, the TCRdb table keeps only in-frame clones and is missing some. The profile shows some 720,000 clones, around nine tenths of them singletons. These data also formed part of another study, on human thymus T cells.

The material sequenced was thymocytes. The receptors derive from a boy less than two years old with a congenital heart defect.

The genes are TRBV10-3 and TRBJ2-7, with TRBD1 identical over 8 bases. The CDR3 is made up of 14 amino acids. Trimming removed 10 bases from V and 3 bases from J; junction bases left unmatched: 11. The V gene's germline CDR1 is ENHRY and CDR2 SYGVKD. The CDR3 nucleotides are TGTGCCACCGGATGGACAGGGCTGGGCTACGAGCAGTACTTC. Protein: CATGWTGLGYEQYF.

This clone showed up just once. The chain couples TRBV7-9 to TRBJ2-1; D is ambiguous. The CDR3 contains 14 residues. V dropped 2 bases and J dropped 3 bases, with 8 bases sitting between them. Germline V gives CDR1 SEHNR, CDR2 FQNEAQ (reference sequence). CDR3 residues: CASSLQRLYNEQFF. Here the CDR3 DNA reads TGTGCCAGCAGCTTACAGCGACTCTACAATGAGCAGTTCTTC. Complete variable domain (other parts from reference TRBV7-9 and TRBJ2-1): DTGVSQNPRHKITKRGQNVTFRCDPISEHNRLYWYRQTLGQGPEFLTYFQNEAQLEKSRLLSDRFSAERPKGSFSTLEIQRTEQGDSAMYLCASSLQRLYNEQFFGPGTRLTVL.

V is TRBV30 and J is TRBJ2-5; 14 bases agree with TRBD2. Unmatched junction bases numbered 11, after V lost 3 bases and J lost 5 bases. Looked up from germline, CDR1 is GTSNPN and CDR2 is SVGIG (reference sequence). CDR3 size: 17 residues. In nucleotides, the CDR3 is TGTGCCTGGAGAGAGGGGACTAGCGGGAGAGCCGGGGAGACCCAGTACTTC. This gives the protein CAWREGTSGRAGETQYF.

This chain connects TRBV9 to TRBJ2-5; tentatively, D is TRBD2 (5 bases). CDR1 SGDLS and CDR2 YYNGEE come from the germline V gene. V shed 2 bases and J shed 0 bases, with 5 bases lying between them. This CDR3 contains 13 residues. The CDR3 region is CASSVGDQETQYF. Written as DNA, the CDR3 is TGTGCCAGCAGCGTGGGAGACCAAGAGACCCAGTACTTC. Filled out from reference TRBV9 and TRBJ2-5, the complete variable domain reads DSGVTQTPKHLITATGQRVTLRCSPRSGDLSVYWYQQSLDQGLQFLIQYYNGEERAKGNILERFSAQQFPDLHSELNLSSLELGDSALYFCASSVGDQETQYFGPGTRLLVL.

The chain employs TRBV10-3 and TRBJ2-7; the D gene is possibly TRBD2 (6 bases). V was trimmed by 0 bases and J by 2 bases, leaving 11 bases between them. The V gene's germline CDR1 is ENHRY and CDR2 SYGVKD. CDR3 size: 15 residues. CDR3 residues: CAISESWTTTYEQYF. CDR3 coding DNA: TGTGCCATCAGTGAGTCTTGGACTACAACCTACGAGCAGTACTTC.

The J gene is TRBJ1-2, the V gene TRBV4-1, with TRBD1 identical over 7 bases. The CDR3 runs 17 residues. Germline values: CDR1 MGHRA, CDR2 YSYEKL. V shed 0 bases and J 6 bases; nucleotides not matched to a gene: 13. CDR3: CASSQDKSLDRHHGYTF. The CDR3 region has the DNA TGCGCCAGCAGCCAAGATAAGTCGCTGGACAGGCATCATGGCTACACCTTC.

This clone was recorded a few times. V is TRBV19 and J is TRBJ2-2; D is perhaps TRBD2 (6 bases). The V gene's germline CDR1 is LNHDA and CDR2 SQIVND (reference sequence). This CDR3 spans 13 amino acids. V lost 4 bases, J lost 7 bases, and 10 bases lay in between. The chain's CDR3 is CASSNGRGGELFF. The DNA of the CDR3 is TGTGCCAGTAGTAACGGGAGAGGCGGGGAGCTGTTTTTT.

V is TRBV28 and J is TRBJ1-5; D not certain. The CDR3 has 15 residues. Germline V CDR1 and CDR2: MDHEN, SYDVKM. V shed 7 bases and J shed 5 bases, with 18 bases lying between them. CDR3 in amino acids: CASTPSGTEDQPQHF. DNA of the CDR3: TGTGCCAGCACCCCATCCGGAACAGAAGATCAGCCCCAGCATTTT.

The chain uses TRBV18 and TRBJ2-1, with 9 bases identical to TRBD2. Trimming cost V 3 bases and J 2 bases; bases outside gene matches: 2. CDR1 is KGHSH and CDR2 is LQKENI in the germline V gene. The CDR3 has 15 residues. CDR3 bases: TGTGCCAGCTCACCTACTAGCGGGCCCTACAATGAGCAGTTCTTC. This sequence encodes CASSPTSGPYNEQFF.

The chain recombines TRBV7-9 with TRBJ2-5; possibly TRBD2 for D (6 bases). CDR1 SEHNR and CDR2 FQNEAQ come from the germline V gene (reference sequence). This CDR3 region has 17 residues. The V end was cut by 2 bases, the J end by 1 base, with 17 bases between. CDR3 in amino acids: CASSLFGGAPPQETQYF. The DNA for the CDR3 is TGTGCCAGCAGCTTATTTGGCGGGGCCCCTCCCCAAGAGACCCAGTACTTC.

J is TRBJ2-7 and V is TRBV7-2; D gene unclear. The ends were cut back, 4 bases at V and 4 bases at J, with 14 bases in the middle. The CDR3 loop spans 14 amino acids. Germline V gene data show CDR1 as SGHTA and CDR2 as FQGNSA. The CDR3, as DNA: TGTGCCAGCAGCTCCCTGGCGCGCGGTTACGAGCAGTACTTC. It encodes CASSSLARGYEQYF.

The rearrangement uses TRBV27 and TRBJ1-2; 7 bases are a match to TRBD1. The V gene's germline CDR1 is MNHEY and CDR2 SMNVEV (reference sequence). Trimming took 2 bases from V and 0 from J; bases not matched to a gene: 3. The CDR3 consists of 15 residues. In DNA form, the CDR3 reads TGTGCCAGCAGTTTAAGACAGGGTCCTAACTATGGCTACACCTTC. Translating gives CASSLRQGPNYGYTF.

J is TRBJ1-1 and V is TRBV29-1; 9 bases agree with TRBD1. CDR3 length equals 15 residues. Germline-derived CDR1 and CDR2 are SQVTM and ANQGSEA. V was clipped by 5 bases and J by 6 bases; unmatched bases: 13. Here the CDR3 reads CSVRTGACLCPEAFF. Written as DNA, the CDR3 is TGCAGCGTTCGGACAGGGGCCTGTCTATGTCCTGAAGCTTTCTTT.

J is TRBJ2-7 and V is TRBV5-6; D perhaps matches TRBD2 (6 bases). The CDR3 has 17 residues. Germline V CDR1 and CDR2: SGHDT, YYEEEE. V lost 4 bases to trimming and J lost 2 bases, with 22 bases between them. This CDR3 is CASSKSRGLQLTYEQYF. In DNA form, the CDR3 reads TGTGCCAGCAGCAAGTCCCGGGGACTTCAGCTTACCTACGAGCAGTACTTC.

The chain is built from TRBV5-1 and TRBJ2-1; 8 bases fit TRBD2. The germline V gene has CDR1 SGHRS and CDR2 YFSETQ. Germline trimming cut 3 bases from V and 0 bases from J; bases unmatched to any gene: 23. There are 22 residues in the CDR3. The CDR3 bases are TGCGCCAGCAGCTCCGCCAATACTCGGGCGGGAGGATATGGAGGCTCCTACAATGAGCAGTTCTTC. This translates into CASSSANTRAGGYGGSYNEQFF.

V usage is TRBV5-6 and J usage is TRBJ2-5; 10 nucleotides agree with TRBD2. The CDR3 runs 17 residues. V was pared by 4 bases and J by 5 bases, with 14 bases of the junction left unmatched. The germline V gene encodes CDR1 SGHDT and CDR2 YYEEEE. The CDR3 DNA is TGTGCCAGCAGCCCCCCGGGGGAGCGGGAGGGCCTCGAGACCCAGTACTTC. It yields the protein CASSPPGEREGLETQYF.

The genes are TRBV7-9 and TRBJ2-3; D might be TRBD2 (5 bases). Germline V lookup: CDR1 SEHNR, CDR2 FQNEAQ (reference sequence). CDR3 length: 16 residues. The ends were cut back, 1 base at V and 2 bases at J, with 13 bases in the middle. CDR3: CASSLDEAEHTDTQYF. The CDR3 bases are TGTGCCAGCAGCTTAGACGAAGCGGAACACACAGATACGCAGTATTTT. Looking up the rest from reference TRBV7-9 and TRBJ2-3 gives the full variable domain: DTGVSQNPRHKITKRGQNVTFRCDPISEHNRLYWYRQTLGQGPEFLTYFQNEAQLEKSRLLSDRFSAERPKGSFSTLEIQRTEQGDSAMYLCASSLDEAEHTDTQYFGPGTRLTVL.

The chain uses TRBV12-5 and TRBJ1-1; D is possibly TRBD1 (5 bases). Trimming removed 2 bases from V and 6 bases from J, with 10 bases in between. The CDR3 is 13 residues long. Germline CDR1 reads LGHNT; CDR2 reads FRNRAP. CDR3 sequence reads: CASGLYGGAEAFF. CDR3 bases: TGTGCTAGTGGTTTGTACGGGGGGGCTGAAGCTTTCTTT.